A selection of T cell receptor beta chains follows, all from one sample in a study of shared clonotypes between healthy human individuals. TCRdb's table, derived via immunoSEQ multiplex PCR, lists solely in-frame clones and lacks some. The repertoire holds under 600,000 clones, about 98% seen once, with approximately 0.3% in the top ten. Sequenced input: naive CD8+ T cells sorted from blood. The receptors here all came from a man younger than 40 in good health. CDR3s include the opening cysteine and the closing phenylalanine or tryptophan. The D gene is left open where the match is weak. Size values are once, few and many counts, or a class for expanded clones, and some rows have none.

NA,TRBV18,TRBJ1-5,NA,TGTGCCAGCTCACCATCAGGGATCAAGCCCCAGCATTTT,CASSPSGIKPQHF
NA,TRBV7-8,TRBJ1-2,NA,TGTGCCAGCAGCCCAGAGACGGCAGACTATGGCTACACCTTC,CASSPETADYGYTF
NA,TRBV5-4,TRBJ1-2,TRBD1,TGTGCCAGCAGCTTGGGCCAGGGGGCGAGCCCCTATGGCTACACCTTC,CASSLGQGASPYGYTF
NA,TRBV5-1,TRBJ2-7,TRBD2,TGCGCCAGCAGCCCATATACTAGCGGGAGGGTAAACCCCTACGAGCAGTACTTC,CASSPYTSGRVNPYEQYF
NA,TRBV27,TRBJ2-1,NA,TGTGCCAGCAGTCCACCCCTCGCCGGGGAGCAGTTCTTC,CASSPPLAGEQFF
NA,TRBV29-1,TRBJ2-5,NA,TGCAGCGTTGAGTGGGACAACCAAGAGACCCAGTACTTC,CSVEWDNQETQYF
NA,TRBV6-5,TRBJ2-7,TRBD2,TGTGCCAGCAGTTGGGAGACTAGCGGCACCTACGAGCAGTACTTC,CASSWETSGTYEQYF
NA,TRBV5-6,TRBJ2-5,NA,TGTGCCAGCAGCCAAGGAGAGACCCAGTACTTC,CASSQGETQYF
NA,TRBV9,TRBJ1-2,NA,TGTGCCAGCAGCGTAGGTGGCGGGGGCTATGGCTACACCTTC,CASSVGGGGYGYTF
few,TRBV5-5,TRBJ2-3,NA,TGTGCCAGCAGCTTGACAGATACGCAGTATTTT,CASSLTDTQYF
NA,TRBV7-8,TRBJ2-7,TRBD2,TGTGCCAGCAGCTTAGAGGGCGGGAGGTTGGGGGAGCAGTACTTC,CASSLEGGRLGEQYF
NA,TRBV27,TRBJ2-7,TRBD2,TGTGCCAGCAGTTTAGGGCTAGCGGGAGCCTACGAGCAGTACTTC,CASSLGLAGAYEQYF
once,TRBV7-2,TRBJ2-7,NA,TGTGCCAGCAGCACGGGATCAAAATACGAGCAGTACTTC,CASSTGSKYEQYF
NA,TRBV2,TRBJ2-3,NA,TGTGCCAGCATACCAGGGCCAGATACGCAGTATTTT,CASIPGPDTQYF
NA,TRBV15,TRBJ1-1,NA,TGTGCCACCAGCTTAAGACCAGGGGCCCGGAACACTGAAGCTTTCTTT,CATSLRPGARNTEAFF
NA,TRBV5-4,TRBJ2-3,TRBD2,TGTGCCAGCAGGAGGGGATCGCTAGCGGACACAGATACGCAGTATTTT,CASRRGSLADTDTQYF
NA,TRBV7-8,TRBJ1-2,NA,TGTGCCAGCGCCGGGAGTGGCTACACCTTC,CASAGSGYTF
NA,TRBV11-2,TRBJ2-7,NA,TGTGCCAGCAGTTGGGAGTACTCCTACGAGCAGTACTTC,CASSWEYSYEQYF
NA,TRBV6-6,TRBJ1-2,TRBD1,TGTGCCAGCAGCCAGACAGGGGGCGCCGGCTATGGCTACACCTTC,CASSQTGGAGYGYTF
NA,TRBV2,TRBJ2-1,NA,TGTGCCAGCAGCACGAGTCCCGCCAATGAGCAGTTCTTC,CASSTSPANEQFF
NA,TRBV7-6,TRBJ2-1,NA,TGTGCCAGCAGCTTAAACAATGAGCAGTTCTTC,CASSLNNEQFF
NA,TRBV6-5,TRBJ2-7,NA,TGTGCCAGCAGTTACTCGGGCGCTTCCTACGAGCAGTACTTC,CASSYSGASYEQYF
NA,TRBV10-1,TRBJ2-7,NA,TGCGCCAGCAGCCGAGGACCCACCTACGAGCAGTACTTC,CASSRGPTYEQYF
NA,TRBV9,TRBJ2-1,NA,TGTGCCAGCAGCGCCCCCGTGAAGAATGAGCAGTTCTTC,CASSAPVKNEQFF
NA,TRBV5-6,TRBJ1-1,NA,TGTGCCAGCCATACTGAAGGATGGACTGAAGCTTTCTTT,CASHTEGWTEAFF
NA,TRBV7-9,TRBJ2-3,NA,TGTGCCAGCTGGGACTCCCTCACAGATACGCAGTATTTT,CASWDSLTDTQYF
NA,TRBV9,TRBJ2-1,NA,TGTGCCAGCAGCGTGCAGGGGTACAATGAGCAGTTCTTC,CASSVQGYNEQFF
NA,TRBV9,TRBJ2-7,NA,TGTGCCAGCAGCGCCGGGGGTTCGGACGAGCAGTACTTC,CASSAGGSDEQYF
NA,TRBV7-8,TRBJ2-1,NA,TGTGCCAGCAGCTTAGGCGGGACATCCGCCTACAATGAGCAGTTCTTC,CASSLGGTSAYNEQFF
once,TRBV27,TRBJ2-7,TRBD2,TGTGCCAGCAGTTCATACAATTCCGGGACTAGCGGGTCCGCCTACGAGCAGTACTTC,CASSSYNSGTSGSAYEQYF
once,TRBV4-1,TRBJ1-2,TRBD1,TGCGCCAGCAGCCACAACAGGGGGAACTATGGCTACACCTTC,CASSHNRGNYGYTF
NA,TRBV29-1,TRBJ2-1,NA,TGCAGCTCCCGGAACAGCTCCTACAATGAGCAGTTCTTC,CSSRNSSYNEQFF
NA,TRBV7-2,TRBJ2-7,NA,TGTGCCAGCAGCTTAGGATCTAGAGGCCTCTACGAGCAGTACTTC,CASSLGSRGLYEQYF
NA,TRBV7-2,TRBJ2-3,TRBD2,TGTGCCAGCAGCCCCCGACTAGCGGGAGCCACAGATACGCAGTATTTT,CASSPRLAGATDTQYF
NA,TRBV4-1,TRBJ2-7,NA,TGCGCCAGCAGCCAAGATCTGGGGATGGGATCCTACGAGCAGTACTTC,CASSQDLGMGSYEQYF
NA,TRBV5-6,TRBJ2-1,NA,TGTGCCAGCAGCTTCAATCAGGGGAATGAGCAGTTCTTC,CASSFNQGNEQFF
NA,TRBV7-6,TRBJ1-1,TRBD1,TGTGCCAGCAGTTCCGACAGGGTGAACACTGAAGCTTTCTTT,CASSSDRVNTEAFF